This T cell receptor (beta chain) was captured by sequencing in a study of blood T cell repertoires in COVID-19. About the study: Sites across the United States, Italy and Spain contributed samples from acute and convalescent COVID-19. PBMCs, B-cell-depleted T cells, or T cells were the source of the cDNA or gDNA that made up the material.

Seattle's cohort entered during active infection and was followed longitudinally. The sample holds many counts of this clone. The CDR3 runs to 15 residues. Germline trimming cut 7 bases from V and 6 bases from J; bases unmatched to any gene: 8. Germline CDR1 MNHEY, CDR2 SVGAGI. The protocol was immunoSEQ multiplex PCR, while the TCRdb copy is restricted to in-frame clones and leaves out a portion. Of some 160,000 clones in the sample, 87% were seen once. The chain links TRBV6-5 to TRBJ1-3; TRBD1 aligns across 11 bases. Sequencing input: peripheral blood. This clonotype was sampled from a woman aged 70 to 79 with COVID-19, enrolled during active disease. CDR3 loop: CASKRGGQGANTIYF. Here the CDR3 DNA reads TGTGCCAGCAAGAGAGGTGGACAGGGGGCAAACACCATATATTTT.